This T cell receptor (beta chain) appears in the sequencing data of a study of T cell responses to AZD1222 COVID-19 vaccine. V lost 3 bases and J lost 0; bases outside the gene matches: 8. The CDR3 loop spans 18 amino acids. Per germline, CDR1 KGHDR and CDR2 SFDVKD. The protocol was immunoSEQ multiplex PCR, while the TCRdb copy is restricted to in-frame clones and leaves out a portion. The sample contains 120,000 to 150,000 clones, about 88% of which appear only once. The table lists this clone with a count of one. The sequence derives from an adult in good health. The genes are TRBV24-1 and TRBJ2-1; 9 bases line up with TRBD2. Here the sequenced sample was peripheral blood, taken on day 0 of AZD1222 vaccination. Here the CDR3 DNA reads TGTGCCACCAGTGATCCCCTGACTAGCGGATACTCCTACAATGAGCAGTTCTTC. This encodes CATSDPLTSGYSYNEQFF.